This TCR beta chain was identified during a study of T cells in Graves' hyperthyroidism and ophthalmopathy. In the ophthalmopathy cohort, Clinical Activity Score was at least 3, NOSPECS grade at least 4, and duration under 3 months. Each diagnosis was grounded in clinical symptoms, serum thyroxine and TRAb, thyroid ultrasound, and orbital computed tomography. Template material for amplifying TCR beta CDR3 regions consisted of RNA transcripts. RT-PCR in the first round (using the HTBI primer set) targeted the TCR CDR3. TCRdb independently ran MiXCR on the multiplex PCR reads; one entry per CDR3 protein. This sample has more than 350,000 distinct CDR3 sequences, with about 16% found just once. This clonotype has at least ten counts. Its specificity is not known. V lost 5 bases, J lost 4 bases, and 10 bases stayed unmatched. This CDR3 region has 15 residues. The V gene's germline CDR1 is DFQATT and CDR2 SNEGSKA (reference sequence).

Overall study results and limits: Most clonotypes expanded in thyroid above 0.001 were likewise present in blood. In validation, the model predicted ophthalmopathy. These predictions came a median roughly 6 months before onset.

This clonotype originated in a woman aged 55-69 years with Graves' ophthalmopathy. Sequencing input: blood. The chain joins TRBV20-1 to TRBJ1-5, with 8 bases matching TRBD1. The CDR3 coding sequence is TGCAGTGCTTATGGACAGGGCGGTGCGAATCAGCCCCAGCATTTT. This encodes CSAYGQGGANQPQHF.